One T cell receptor beta chain is described in this entry. Germline V gene sequence: CDR1 MNHNS, CDR2 SASEGT. This CDR3 has 15 amino acids. V was pared by 7 bases and J by 8 bases, with 17 bases of the junction left unmatched. The data originate from a study of tumor-infiltrating lymphocytes in primary liver carcinoma. Study context: Samples produced roughly 3.5 to 7.5 million productive TCRbeta reads, comparable across tissue types.

Unsorted bulk tissue of about 18-32 mg yielded co-extracted RNA and DNA. TCR beta cDNA came from about 500 ng total RNA, primed with a constant-region primer. Three-round nested multiplex PCR performed with slightly modified ARM-PCR produced the TCR beta libraries. Investigators reported that the first two PCR rounds, at about 9 cycles each, used TRBV1-TRBV30 forward primers with a C-beta reverse primer. From the multiplex PCR reads, TCRdb called clonotypes with MiXCR, one entry per CDR3 protein. This sample yields about 110,000 distinct CDR3 sequences, of which approximately 82% are seen a single time; 15% to 20% belongs to the top ten.

This chain uses TRBV6-1 with TRBJ2-7; 7 bases are a match to TRBD1. The source is a man aged 40-49 years with primary liver carcinoma and hepatitis B virus infection. Sequencing input: liver tumor tissue from sampling region 3. Subset described: tumor region T3, left-lateral pole. Written as DNA, the CDR3 is TGTGCCAGCACTCCGGTGACAGGGACCCCGACCAAGCAGTACTTC. Its protein product is CASTPVTGTPTKQYF.